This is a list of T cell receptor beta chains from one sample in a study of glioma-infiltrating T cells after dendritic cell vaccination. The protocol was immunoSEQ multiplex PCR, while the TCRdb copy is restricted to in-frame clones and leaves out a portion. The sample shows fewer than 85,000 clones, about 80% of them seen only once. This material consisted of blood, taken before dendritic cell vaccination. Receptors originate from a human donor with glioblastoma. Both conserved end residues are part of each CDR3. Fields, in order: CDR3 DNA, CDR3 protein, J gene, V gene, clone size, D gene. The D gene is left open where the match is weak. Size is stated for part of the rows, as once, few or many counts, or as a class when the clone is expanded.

TGTGCCAGTACTCCACAGGGTTTATCTTCAGCTTTCTTT,CASTPQGLSSAFF,TRBJ1-1,TRBV19,few,-
TGTGCCAGCTCACCACTGATCCAGGGGGAAACTGAAGCTTTCTTT,CASSPLIQGETEAFF,TRBJ1-1,TRBV18,-,TRBD1
TGTGCCAGCAGGGGGGCAGGCAACTATGGCTACACCTTC,CASRGAGNYGYTF,TRBJ1-2,TRBV6-5,-,-
TGCGCCAGCAGCTTGGCCACAGGGGAGAGTGGGTCCTACGAGCAGTACTTC,CASSLATGESGSYEQYF,TRBJ2-7,TRBV5-1,once,TRBD1
TGTGCCAGTAGTACTAGCGGGGGAAACACAGATACGCAGTATTTT,CASSTSGGNTDTQYF,TRBJ2-3,TRBV19,-,TRBD2
TGTGCCAGCAGCTCATCTCATGGGACAGCCCCTTATGGCTACACCTTC,CASSSSHGTAPYGYTF,TRBJ1-2,TRBV7-9,once,TRBD1
TGTGCCAGCATTCCTGACAGTAACTATGGCTACACCTTC,CASIPDSNYGYTF,TRBJ1-2,TRBV6-6,-,-
TGTGCCAGCAGTGAGAACAGCTACACCGGGGAGCTGTTTTTT,CASSENSYTGELFF,TRBJ2-2,TRBV2,once,-
TGCGCCAGCAGCTTGATCCGGAACACTGAAGCTTTCTTT,CASSLIRNTEAFF,TRBJ1-1,TRBV5-1,once,-
TGTGCCAGCAGGACGGACAGTGGTAATCAGCCCCAGCATTTT,CASRTDSGNQPQHF,TRBJ1-5,TRBV2,-,-